This paragraph covers one T cell receptor beta chain sequence. Antigen unknown. CDR3 size: 15 residues. In germline, CDR1 is SGHTA, CDR2 FQGNSA. The J segment lost 0 bases and the V segment lost 4 bases, leaving 6 bases of the junction unmatched. Here immunoSEQ multiplex PCR was the method, and the copy in TCRdb shows in-frame clones only, minus some. Of over 950,000 clones in the sample, around 77% were seen once. This entry comes from a study of shared clonotypes between healthy human individuals. Study details: Researchers drew samples from a couple of women and three men aged 18 to 49. Findings and limits, study-wide: On the whole, naive subsets had larger estimated richness than memory subsets had. With several donors compared, 4% to 5% of naive CD4 clonotypes were shared.

The TCR sequence derives from a man younger than 35 in good health. Some clones in this sample may be carry-over from other donors' samples. The chain links TRBV7-2 to TRBJ2-7; 7 positions agree with TRBD2. Sequencing input: memory CD4+ T cells from PBMCs. Subset denoted: CD45RA-negative fraction. DNA for the CDR3: TGTGCCAGCAGCTCAGTCCGGGGGGACTCCTACGAGCAGTACTTC. Its translation: CASSSVRGDSYEQYF.